These T cell receptor beta chains were read from a single sample in a study of T cells in Graves' hyperthyroidism and ophthalmopathy. TCRdb re-called the multiplex PCR reads through MiXCR, storing one row per CDR3 protein. The sample consists of roughly 420,000 distinct CDR3 sequences, about 15% of them appearing once. Source material: blood. The receptors originated from a woman aged 18-30 years with Graves' hyperthyroidism. Each CDR3 is given with its conserved first and last residue. Fields, in order: J gene, clone size, D gene, V gene, CDR3 protein, CDR3 DNA. D genes are given only for firm matches. Part of the rows lack a size; the others show once, few, many or a class for expanded clones.

TRBJ2-7 - TRBD2 TRBV9 CASSVLPAGGEQYF TGTGCCAGCAGCGTCCTTCCAGCGGGGGGCGAGCAGTACTTC
TRBJ2-7 few - TRBV6-1 CASSKPPSYEQYF TGTGCCAGCAGCAAACCCCCCTCCTACGAGCAGTACTTC
TRBJ1-6 many - TRBV2 CASRQSSSYNSPLHF TGTGCCAGCAGGCAGTCGAGCTCCTATAATTCACCCCTCCACTTT
TRBJ2-7 many TRBD1 TRBV6-1 CASSERQGGIEQYF TGTGCCAGCAGTGAGAGACAGGGGGGGATCGAGCAGTACTTC
TRBJ1-4 - - TRBV12-3/TRBV12-4 CASTLGGQSNEKLFF TGTGCCAGCACCCTTGGGGGGCAGTCTAATGAAAAACTGTTTTTT
TRBJ1-5 few - TRBV19 CASSKGGGSRDKDQPQHF TGTGCCAGTAGTAAGGGTGGGGGATCTCGAGACAAGGATCAGCCCCAGCATTTT
TRBJ2-1 many - TRBV11-2 CASSLRDKTRGGNEQFF TGTGCCAGCAGCTTACGGGACAAGACAAGAGGAGGTAATGAGCAGTTCTTC
TRBJ1-2 many TRBD1 TRBV27 CASSLLRDRATLGYTF TGTGCCAGCAGTTTACTCCGGGACAGAGCCACCCTTGGCTACACCTTC
TRBJ1-1 many TRBD1 TRBV7-9 CASSSSGGQGVWYTEAFF TGTGCCAGCAGCTCCTCCGGGGGACAGGGTGTTTGGTACACTGAAGCTTTCTTT
TRBJ1-4 many - TRBV6-1 CASSEAGSGKLFF TGTGCCAGCAGTGAAGCGGGGTCAGGAAAACTGTTTTTT
TRBJ2-7 many TRBD2 TRBV3-1 CASSLGRGGFYEQYF TGTGCCAGCAGCTTAGGGCGGGGGGGCTTCTACGAGCAGTACTTC
TRBJ1-6 many TRBD1 TRBV5-8 CASSTRTGENSPLHF TGTGCCAGCAGCACCCGGACAGGGGAAAATTCACCCCTCCACTTT
TRBJ2-2 many TRBD2 TRBV9 CASSVGGGTGELFF TGTGCCAGCAGCGTAGGCGGGGGCACCGGGGAGCTGTTTTTT
TRBJ2-5 many - TRBV3-1 CASSQGAGGQETQYF TGTGCCAGCAGCCAAGGGGCAGGGGGGCAAGAGACCCAGTACTTC
TRBJ2-3 many TRBD1 TRBV7-9 CASSLGTGLADTQYF TGTGCCAGCAGCTTAGGGACAGGGCTGGCAGATACGCAGTATTTT
TRBJ2-2 many - TRBV28 CASRQQGTGELFF TGTGCCAGCAGACAACAGGGAACCGGGGAGCTGTTTTTT
TRBJ1-6 many - TRBV5-1 CASSLVPGYNSPLHF TGCGCCAGCAGCTTGGTTCCAGGCTATAATTCACCCCTCCACTTT
TRBJ2-7 many TRBD2 TRBV27 CASSGHGRAIREQYF TGTGCCAGCAGTGGCCACGGGAGGGCCATAAGGGAGCAGTACTTC
TRBJ2-3 many - TRBV27 CASRKDATDTQYF TGTGCCAGCAGAAAGGACGCAACAGATACGCAGTATTTT
TRBJ2-3 - - TRBV3-1 CASSQLGGKASTDTQYF TGTGCCAGCAGCCAATTAGGGGGGAAGGCTAGCACAGATACGCAGTATTTT
TRBJ1-6 many - TRBV30 CAWSGGLDSPLHF TGTGCCTGGAGTGGGGGGTTAGATTCACCCCTCCACTTT
TRBJ1-2 many TRBD1 TRBV7-2 CASSPRPGQGSAYGYTF TGTGCCAGCAGCCCCCGCCCGGGACAGGGGAGTGCCTATGGCTACACCTTC
TRBJ1-2 many - TRBV30 CAWKEKHSNYGYTF TGTGCCTGGAAGGAGAAGCATTCTAACTATGGCTACACCTTC
TRBJ1-6 few TRBD1 TRBV5-5 CASSSGTGPYNSPLHF TGTGCCAGCAGTTCCGGGACAGGTCCCTATAATTCACCCCTCCACTTT
TRBJ1-2 many - TRBV20-1 CSASGAPWAGLRGYTF TGCAGTGCTAGTGGGGCCCCCTGGGCAGGGCTAAGAGGCTACACCTTC
TRBJ2-3 - TRBD2 TRBV7-2 CASSFLGLAGGPTDTQYF TGTGCCAGCAGCTTCCTTGGACTAGCGGGGGGCCCCACAGATACGCAGTATTTT
TRBJ2-7 many - TRBV7-8 CASSLALWSDEQYF TGTGCCAGCAGCTTAGCTCTATGGTCCGACGAGCAGTACTTC
TRBJ2-7 many TRBD1 TRBV13 CASSGFGQGAHEQYF TGTGCCAGCAGCGGATTCGGACAGGGGGCCCACGAGCAGTACTTC
TRBJ2-5 few - TRBV29-1 CSARYQETQYF TGCAGCGCGAGGTATCAAGAGACCCAGTACTTC
TRBJ1-4 few - TRBV6-1 CASSTQPNEKLFF TGTGCCAGCAGTACTCAGCCCAATGAAAAACTGTTTTTT
TRBJ2-1 - - TRBV19 CASTRDGLIYNEQFF TGTGCCAGTACCCGGGACGGATTGATCTACAATGAGCAGTTCTTC
TRBJ1-2 many TRBD1 TRBV27 CASSPGQGKHGYTF TGTGCCAGCAGTCCCGGACAGGGGAAGCATGGCTACACCTTC
TRBJ1-2 many - TRBV2 CASRLGTALYGYTF TGTGCCAGCCGCCTTGGGACGGCCCTCTATGGCTACACCTTC
TRBJ1-4 few - TRBV19 CASTPRDIRREKLFF TGTGCCAGTACCCCGCGGGACATTCGACGTGAAAAACTGTTTTTT
TRBJ2-3 few - TRBV20-1 CSAGPRTDTQYF TGCAGTGCGGGGCCTCGTACAGATACGCAGTATTTT
TRBJ2-7 - TRBD1 TRBV7-9 CASSLSQGADEQYF TGTGCCAGCAGCTTAAGTCAGGGGGCGGACGAGCAGTACTTC
TRBJ1-5 many TRBD1 TRBV6-1 CASSGLDRGSNQPQHF TGTGCCAGCAGTGGCCTGGACAGGGGAAGCAATCAGCCCCAGCATTTT
TRBJ2-1 - TRBD2 TRBV15 CATSEGGSMRNEQFF TGTGCCACCAGCGAGGGCGGGAGCATGAGGAATGAGCAGTTCTTC
TRBJ2-2 - - TRBV2 CASSQTNGAGTSTGELFF TGTGCCAGCAGCCAGACTAACGGGGCGGGAACAAGCACCGGGGAGCTGTTTTTT
TRBJ2-7 many TRBD1 TRBV28 CASSFGGQGAHEQYF TGTGCCAGCAGTTTTGGGGGACAGGGGGCCCACGAGCAGTACTTC
TRBJ2-2 many - TRBV7-2 CASSPQQANTGELFF TGTGCCAGCAGCCCTCAGCAGGCAAACACCGGGGAGCTGTTTTTT
TRBJ1-6 many - TRBV20-1 CSARDPGSGSPLHF TGCAGTGCTAGAGACCCGGGCTCGGGTTCACCCCTCCACTTT